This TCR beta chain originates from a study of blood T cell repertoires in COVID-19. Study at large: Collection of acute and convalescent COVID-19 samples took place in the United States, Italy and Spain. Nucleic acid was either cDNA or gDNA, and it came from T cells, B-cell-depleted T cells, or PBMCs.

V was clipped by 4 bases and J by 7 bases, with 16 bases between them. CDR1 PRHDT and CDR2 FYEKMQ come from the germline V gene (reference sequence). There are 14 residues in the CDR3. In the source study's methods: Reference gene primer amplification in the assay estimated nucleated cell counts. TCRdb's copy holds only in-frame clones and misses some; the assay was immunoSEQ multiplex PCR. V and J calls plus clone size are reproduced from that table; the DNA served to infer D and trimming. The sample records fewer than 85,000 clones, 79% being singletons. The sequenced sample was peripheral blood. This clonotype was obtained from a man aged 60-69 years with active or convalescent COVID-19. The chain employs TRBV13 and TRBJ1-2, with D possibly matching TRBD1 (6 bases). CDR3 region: CASSSLQGWSGYTF. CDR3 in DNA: TGTGCCAGCAGCTCCTTACAGGGTTGGTCTGGCTACACCTTC.